These T cell receptor beta chains were read from a single sample in a study of blood T cell repertoires in COVID-19. Libraries were prepared by immunoSEQ multiplex PCR; TCRdb keeps only in-frame clonotypes and omits some of them. The sample records about 210,000 clones, about four fifths being singletons. Material: PBMCs or T cells enriched from blood (not recorded which). The receptors originated from a woman aged 25 to 39 who had been exposed to COVID-19. The CDR3 runs from the conserved cysteine through the conserved F or W. D genes are given only for firm matches. For some rows the clone size is stated as once, few or many, or as a class when expanded; others skip it.

V gene: TRBV20-1
clone size: few
J gene: TRBJ1-6
D gene: NA
CDR3 DNA: TGCAGTGCTAGTGAGTTGGAGGGGACTTCTTCACCCCTCCACTTT
CDR3 protein: CSASELEGTSSPLHF

V gene: TRBV7-9
clone size: NA
J gene: TRBJ1-3
D gene: TRBD1
CDR3 DNA: TGTGCCAGCAGCTTAGAAGGGGGCCGTGGAAACACCATATATTTT
CDR3 protein: CASSLEGGRGNTIYF

V gene: TRBV5-8
clone size: NA
J gene: TRBJ1-1
D gene: NA
CDR3 DNA: TGTGCCAGCAGCCTCAGGGGAATCACTGAAGCTTTCTTT
CDR3 protein: CASSLRGITEAFF

V gene: TRBV5-1
clone size: NA
J gene: TRBJ1-1
D gene: NA
CDR3 DNA: TGCGCCAGCAGCTTGGATCCCACAGTGTACACTGAAGCTTTCTTT
CDR3 protein: CASSLDPTVYTEAFF

V gene: TRBV7-9
clone size: NA
J gene: TRBJ1-2
D gene: NA
CDR3 DNA: TGTGCCAGCAGCTCTCAACCCCAGGGAACCTATGGCTACACCTTC
CDR3 protein: CASSSQPQGTYGYTF

V gene: TRBV19
clone size: NA
J gene: TRBJ1-1
D gene: NA
CDR3 DNA: TGTGCCAGTAGTTTCGCAGGTTCGAACACTGAAGCTTTCTTT
CDR3 protein: CASSFAGSNTEAFF

V gene: TRBV7-9
clone size: NA
J gene: TRBJ1-1
D gene: TRBD1
CDR3 DNA: TGTGCCAGCAGCTTCCCAACCCTACAGGGGGGGACTGAAGCTTTCTTT
CDR3 protein: CASSFPTLQGGTEAFF

V gene: TRBV6-2/TRBV6-3
clone size: NA
J gene: TRBJ2-1
D gene: NA
CDR3 DNA: TGTGCCAGCAGCCCCGGTCGGTTCTCCTACAATGAGCAGTTCTTC
CDR3 protein: CASSPGRFSYNEQFF

V gene: TRBV18
clone size: once
J gene: TRBJ2-7
D gene: NA
CDR3 DNA: TGTGCCAGCTCACCACGTCGGGACACCTACGAGCAGTACTTC
CDR3 protein: CASSPRRDTYEQYF

V gene: TRBV2
clone size: NA
J gene: TRBJ2-7
D gene: TRBD1
CDR3 DNA: TGTGCCAGCAGGGGATCGACAGGGAACTACGAGCAGTACTTC
CDR3 protein: CASRGSTGNYEQYF

V gene: TRBV5-1
clone size: NA
J gene: TRBJ1-2
D gene: NA
CDR3 DNA: TGCGCCAGCACCACCTCCCCAACACAGGAGATCGGTGGCTACACCTTC
CDR3 protein: CASTTSPTQEIGGYTF

V gene: TRBV4-3
clone size: NA
J gene: TRBJ1-3
D gene: NA
CDR3 DNA: TGCGCCAGCAGCCAAGACGGGAATTCTGGAAACACCATATATTTT
CDR3 protein: CASSQDGNSGNTIYF

V gene: TRBV11-3
clone size: NA
J gene: TRBJ1-5
D gene: TRBD1
CDR3 DNA: TGTGCCAGCAGCTTAGTGGCTGGGACAGGGAATGATCAGCCCCAGCATTTT
CDR3 protein: CASSLVAGTGNDQPQHF

V gene: TRBV2
clone size: once
J gene: TRBJ2-1
D gene: TRBD2
CDR3 DNA: TGTGCCAGCAGAGGTGGGGGGGGGAGCTCCTACAATGAGCAGTTCTTC
CDR3 protein: CASRGGGGSSYNEQFF